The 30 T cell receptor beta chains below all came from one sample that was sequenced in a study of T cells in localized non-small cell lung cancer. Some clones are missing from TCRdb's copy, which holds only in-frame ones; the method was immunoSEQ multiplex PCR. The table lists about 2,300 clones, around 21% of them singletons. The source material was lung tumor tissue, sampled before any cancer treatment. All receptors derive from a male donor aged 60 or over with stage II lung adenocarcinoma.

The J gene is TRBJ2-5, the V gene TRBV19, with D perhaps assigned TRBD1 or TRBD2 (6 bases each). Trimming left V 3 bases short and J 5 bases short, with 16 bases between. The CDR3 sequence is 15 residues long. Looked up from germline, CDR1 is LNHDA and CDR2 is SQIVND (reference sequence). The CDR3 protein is CASSMGGAAPETQYF. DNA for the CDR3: TGTGCCAGTAGTATGGGGGGCGCCGCGCCTGAGACCCAGTACTTC. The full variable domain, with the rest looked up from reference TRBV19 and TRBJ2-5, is DGGITQSPKYLFRKEGQNVTLSCEQNLNHDAMYWYRQDPGQGLRLIYYSQIVNDFQKGDIAEGYSVSREKKESFPLTVTSAQKNPTAFYLCASSMGGAAPETQYFGPGTRLLVL.

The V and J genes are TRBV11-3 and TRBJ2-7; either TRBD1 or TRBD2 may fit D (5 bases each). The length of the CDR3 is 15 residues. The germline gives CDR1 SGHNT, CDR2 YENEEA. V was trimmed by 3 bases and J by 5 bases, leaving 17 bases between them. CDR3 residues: CASSFWGSQADEQYF. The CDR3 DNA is TGTGCCAGCAGCTTCTGGGGGTCGCAGGCGGACGAGCAGTACTTC.

The CDR3 spells CASSLQGMGQETQYF. The CDR3, as DNA: TGTGCCAGCAGTCTCCAGGGGATGGGCCAAGAGACCCAGTACTTC. The chain uses TRBV6-8 and TRBJ2-5; TRBD1 might be the D (6 bases). The CDR3 contains 15 residues. Deletions cut 5 bases from V and 1 base from J, with 14 bases between. Germline CDR1 MNHGY, CDR2 SAAAGT.

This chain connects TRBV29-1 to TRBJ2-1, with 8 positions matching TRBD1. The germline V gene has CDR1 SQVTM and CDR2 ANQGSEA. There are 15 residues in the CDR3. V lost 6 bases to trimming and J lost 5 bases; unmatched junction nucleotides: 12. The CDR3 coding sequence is TGCAGCGTCCCAAGGGCAGGGGGCGTTGACAATGAGCAGTTCTTC. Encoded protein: CSVPRAGGVDNEQFF.

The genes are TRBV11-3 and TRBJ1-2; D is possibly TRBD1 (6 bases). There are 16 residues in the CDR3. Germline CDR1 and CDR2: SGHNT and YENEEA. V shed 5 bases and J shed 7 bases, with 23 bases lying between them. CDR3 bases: TGTGCCAGCAGCCCCCAGGGGTCCGGGGGCGTATTTGGCTACACCTTC. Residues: CASSPQGSGGVFGYTF.

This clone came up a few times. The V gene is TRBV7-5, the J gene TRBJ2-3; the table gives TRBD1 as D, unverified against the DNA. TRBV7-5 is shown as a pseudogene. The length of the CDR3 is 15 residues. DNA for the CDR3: TGTGCCAGCAGCTTAGAGGGACAGACCACAGATACGCAGTATTTT. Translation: CASSLEGQTTDTQYF.

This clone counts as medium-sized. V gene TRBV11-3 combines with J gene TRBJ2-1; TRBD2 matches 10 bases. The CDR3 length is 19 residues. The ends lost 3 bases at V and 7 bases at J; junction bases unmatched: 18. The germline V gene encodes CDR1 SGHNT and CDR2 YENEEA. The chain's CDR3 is CASSLRLGRTSGARNEQFF. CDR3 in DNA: TGTGCCAGCAGCTTGAGGTTGGGCCGTACTAGCGGGGCGCGTAATGAGCAGTTCTTC.

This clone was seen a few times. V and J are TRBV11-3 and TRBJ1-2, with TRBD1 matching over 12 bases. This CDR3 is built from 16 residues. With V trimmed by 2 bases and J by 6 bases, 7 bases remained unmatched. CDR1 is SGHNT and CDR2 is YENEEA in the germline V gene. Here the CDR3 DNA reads TGTGCCAGCAGCTTACGTTTGGGACAGGGGGCTGATGGCTACACCTTC. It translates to CASSLRLGQGADGYTF.

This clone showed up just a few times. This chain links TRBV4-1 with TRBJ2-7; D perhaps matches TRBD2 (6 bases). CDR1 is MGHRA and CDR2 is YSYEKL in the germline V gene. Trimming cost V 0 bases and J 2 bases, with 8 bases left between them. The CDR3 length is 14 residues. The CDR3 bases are TGCGCCAGCAGCCAAGATACGGGGGCCTACGAGCAGTACTTC. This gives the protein CASSQDTGAYEQYF.

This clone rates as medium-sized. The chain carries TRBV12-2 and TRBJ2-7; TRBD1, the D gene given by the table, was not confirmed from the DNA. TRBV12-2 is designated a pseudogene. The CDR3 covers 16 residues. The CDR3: CASTLNRTGRTYEQYF. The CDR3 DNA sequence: TGTGCCAGTACGTTAAACCGGACAGGACGAACCTACGAGCAGTACTTC.

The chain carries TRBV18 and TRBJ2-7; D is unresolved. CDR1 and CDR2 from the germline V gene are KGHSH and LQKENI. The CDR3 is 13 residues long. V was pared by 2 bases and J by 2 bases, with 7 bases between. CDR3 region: CASSPIKAYEQYF. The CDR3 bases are TGTGCCAGCTCACCAATCAAAGCCTACGAGCAGTACTTC.

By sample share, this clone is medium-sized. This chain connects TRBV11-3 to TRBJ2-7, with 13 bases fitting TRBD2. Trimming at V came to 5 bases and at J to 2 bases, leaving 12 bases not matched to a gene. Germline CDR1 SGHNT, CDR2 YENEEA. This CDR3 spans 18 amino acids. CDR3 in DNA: TGTGCCAGCAGCCAAGTTTTATCGGGACTAGCGGGGACCTACGAGCAGTACTTC. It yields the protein CASSQVLSGLAGTYEQYF.

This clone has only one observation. This chain's CDR3 is CASSSGTDITEAFF. The CDR3 DNA is TGTGCCAGCTCTTCCGGGACAGATATCACTGAAGCTTTCTTT. The chain employs TRBV18 and TRBJ1-1, with 7 bases identical to TRBD1. Losses at the gene ends were 6 bases for V and 4 bases for J; bases not matched to a gene: 8. This CDR3 contains 14 residues. The germline V gene has CDR1 KGHSH and CDR2 LQKENI. Filled out from reference TRBV18 and TRBJ1-1, the complete variable domain reads NAGVMQNPRHLVRRRGQEARLRCSPMKGHSHVYWYRQLPEEGLKFMVYLQKENIIDESGMPKERFSAEFPKEGPSILRIQQVVRGDSAAYFCASSSGTDITEAFFGQGTRLTVV.

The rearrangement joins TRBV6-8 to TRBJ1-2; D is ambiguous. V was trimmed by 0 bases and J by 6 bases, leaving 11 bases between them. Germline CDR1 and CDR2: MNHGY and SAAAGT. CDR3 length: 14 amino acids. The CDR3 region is CASSYSLEGHGYTF. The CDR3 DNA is TGTGCCAGCAGTTACTCCCTCGAAGGGCATGGCTACACCTTC.

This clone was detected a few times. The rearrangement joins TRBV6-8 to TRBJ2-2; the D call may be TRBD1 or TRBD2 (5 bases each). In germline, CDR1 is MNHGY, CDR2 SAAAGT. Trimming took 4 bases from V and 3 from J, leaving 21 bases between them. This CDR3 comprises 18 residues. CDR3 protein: CASSFEGTPSVYTGELFF. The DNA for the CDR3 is TGTGCCAGCAGTTTTGAGGGGACCCCAAGCGTTTACACCGGGGAGCTGTTTTTT.

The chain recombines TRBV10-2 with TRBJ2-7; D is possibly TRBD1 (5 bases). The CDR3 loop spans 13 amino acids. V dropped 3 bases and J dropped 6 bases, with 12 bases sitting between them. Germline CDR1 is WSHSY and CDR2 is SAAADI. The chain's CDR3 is CASSEPDSIEQYF. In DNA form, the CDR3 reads TGCGCCAGCAGTGAACCCGACAGTATCGAGCAGTACTTC.

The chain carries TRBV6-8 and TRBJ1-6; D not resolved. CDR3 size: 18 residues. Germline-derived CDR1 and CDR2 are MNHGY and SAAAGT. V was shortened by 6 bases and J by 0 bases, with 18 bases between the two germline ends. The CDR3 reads CASSPQSRPSSYNSPLHF. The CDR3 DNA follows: TGTGCCAGCAGCCCGCAGAGTCGACCCAGCTCCTATAATTCACCCCTCCACTTT.

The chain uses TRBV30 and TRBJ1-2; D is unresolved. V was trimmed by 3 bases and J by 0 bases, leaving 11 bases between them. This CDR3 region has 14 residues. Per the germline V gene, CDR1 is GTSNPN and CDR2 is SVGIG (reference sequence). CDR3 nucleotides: TGTGCCTGGAGCACTCGCACAGCTAACTATGGCTACACCTTC. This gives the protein CAWSTRTANYGYTF.

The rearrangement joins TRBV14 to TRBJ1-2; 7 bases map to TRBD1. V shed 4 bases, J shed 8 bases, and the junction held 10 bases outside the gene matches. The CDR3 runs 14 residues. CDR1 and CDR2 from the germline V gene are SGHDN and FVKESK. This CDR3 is CASSPTGRVWGYTF. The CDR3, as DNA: TGTGCCAGCAGCCCGACAGGGAGGGTGTGGGGCTACACCTTC.

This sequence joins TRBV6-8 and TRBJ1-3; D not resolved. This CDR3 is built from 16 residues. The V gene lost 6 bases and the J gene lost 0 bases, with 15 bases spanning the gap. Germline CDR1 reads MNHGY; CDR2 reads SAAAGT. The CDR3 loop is CASSPAPGVSGNTIYF. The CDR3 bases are TGTGCCAGCAGCCCGGCCCCAGGAGTCTCTGGAAACACCATATATTTT.

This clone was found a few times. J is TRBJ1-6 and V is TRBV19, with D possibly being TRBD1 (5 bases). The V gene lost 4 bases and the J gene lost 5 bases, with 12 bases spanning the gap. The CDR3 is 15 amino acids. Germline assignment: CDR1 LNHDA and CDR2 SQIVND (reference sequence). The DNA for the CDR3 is TGTGCCAGTAGTACCGGGACGGCGGATAATTCACCCCTCCACTTT. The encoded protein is CASSTGTADNSPLHF.

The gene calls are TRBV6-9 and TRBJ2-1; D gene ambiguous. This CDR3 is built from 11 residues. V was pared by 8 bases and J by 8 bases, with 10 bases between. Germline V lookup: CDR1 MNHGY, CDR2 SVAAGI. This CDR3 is CASDRGDEQFF. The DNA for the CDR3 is TGTGCCAGCGATAGAGGAGATGAGCAGTTCTTC.

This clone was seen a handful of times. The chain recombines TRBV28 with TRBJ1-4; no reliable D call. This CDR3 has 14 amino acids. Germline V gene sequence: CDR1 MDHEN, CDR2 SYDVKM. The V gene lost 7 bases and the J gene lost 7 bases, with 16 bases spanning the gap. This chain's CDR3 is CASTIGGAFEKLFF. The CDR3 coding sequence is TGTGCCAGCACCATTGGAGGAGCCTTTGAAAAACTGTTTTTT.

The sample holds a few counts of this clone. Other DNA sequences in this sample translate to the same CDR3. Here the CDR3 reads CASSLSTALYGYTF. The CDR3 DNA sequence: TGTGCCAGCAGCTTGTCGACAGCTCTCTATGGCTACACCTTC. The V and J genes are TRBV11-3 and TRBJ1-2; D is perhaps TRBD1 (5 bases). The CDR3 totals 14 residues. The germline V gene has CDR1 SGHNT and CDR2 YENEEA. Deletions cut 3 bases from V and 4 bases from J, with 12 bases between.

The CDR3 DNA reads TGTGCCAGCTCTGCCGACGGAACACCTCAAGAGACCCAGTACTTC. Amino acids: CASSADGTPQETQYF. V usage is TRBV18 and J usage is TRBJ2-5; unclear D gene. The CDR3 spans 15 residues. The ends were cut back, 6 bases at V and 2 bases at J, with 16 bases in the middle. Germline V gives CDR1 KGHSH, CDR2 LQKENI.

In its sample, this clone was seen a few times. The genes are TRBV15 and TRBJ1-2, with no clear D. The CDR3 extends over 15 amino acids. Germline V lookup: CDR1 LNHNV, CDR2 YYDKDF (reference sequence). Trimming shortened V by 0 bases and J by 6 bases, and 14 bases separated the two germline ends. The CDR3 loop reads CATSREVGNVDGYTF. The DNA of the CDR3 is TGTGCCACCAGCAGAGAAGTAGGGAATGTGGATGGCTACACCTTC.

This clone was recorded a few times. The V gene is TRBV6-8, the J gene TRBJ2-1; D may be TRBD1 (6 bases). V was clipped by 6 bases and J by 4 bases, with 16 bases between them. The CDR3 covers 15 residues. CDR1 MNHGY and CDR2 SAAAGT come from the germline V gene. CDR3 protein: CASSRRGRGYNEQFF. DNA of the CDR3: TGTGCCAGCAGCCGCAGGGGAAGGGGATACAATGAGCAGTTCTTC.

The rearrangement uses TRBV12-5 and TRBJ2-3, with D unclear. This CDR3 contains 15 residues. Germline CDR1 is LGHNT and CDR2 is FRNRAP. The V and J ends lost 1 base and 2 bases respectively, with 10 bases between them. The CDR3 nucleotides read TGTGCTAGTGGTTTGGGACTCATAGACACAGATACGCAGTATTTT. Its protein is CASGLGLIDTDTQYF.

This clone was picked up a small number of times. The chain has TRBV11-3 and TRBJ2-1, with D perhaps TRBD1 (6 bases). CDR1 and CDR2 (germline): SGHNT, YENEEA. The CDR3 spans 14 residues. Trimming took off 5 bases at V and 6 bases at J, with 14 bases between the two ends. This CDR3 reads CASSPPDRVNEQFF. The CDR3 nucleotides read TGTGCCAGCAGCCCCCCGGACAGAGTCAATGAGCAGTTCTTC.

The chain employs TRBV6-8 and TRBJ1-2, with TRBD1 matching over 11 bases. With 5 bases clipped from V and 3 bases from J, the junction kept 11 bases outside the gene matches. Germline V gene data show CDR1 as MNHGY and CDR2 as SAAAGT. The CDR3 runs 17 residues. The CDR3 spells CASSALAGTGGYYGYTF. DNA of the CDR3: TGTGCCAGCAGTGCCCTCGCCGGGACAGGGGGTTACTATGGCTACACCTTC.